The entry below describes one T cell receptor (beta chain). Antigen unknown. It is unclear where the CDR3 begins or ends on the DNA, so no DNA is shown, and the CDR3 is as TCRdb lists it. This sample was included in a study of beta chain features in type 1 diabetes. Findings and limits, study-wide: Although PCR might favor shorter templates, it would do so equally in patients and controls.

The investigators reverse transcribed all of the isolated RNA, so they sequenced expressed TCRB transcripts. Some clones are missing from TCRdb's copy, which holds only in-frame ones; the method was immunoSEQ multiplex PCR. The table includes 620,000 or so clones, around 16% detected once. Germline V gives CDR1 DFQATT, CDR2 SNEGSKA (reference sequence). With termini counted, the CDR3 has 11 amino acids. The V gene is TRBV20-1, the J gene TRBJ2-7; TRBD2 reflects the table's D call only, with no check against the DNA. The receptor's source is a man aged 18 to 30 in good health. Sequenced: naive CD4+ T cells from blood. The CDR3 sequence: CSASTSGEQYF.